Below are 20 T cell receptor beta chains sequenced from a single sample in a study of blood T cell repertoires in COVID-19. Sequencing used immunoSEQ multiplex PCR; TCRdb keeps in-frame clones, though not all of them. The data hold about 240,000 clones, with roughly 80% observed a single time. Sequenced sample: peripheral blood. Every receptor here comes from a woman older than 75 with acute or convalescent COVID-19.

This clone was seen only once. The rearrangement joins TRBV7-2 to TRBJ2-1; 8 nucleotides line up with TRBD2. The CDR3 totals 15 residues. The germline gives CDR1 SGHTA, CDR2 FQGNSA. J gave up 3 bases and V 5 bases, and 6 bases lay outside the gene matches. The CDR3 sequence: CASSQTSGVYNEQFF. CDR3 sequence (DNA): TGTGCCAGCAGCCAAACTAGCGGTGTCTACAATGAGCAGTTCTTC.

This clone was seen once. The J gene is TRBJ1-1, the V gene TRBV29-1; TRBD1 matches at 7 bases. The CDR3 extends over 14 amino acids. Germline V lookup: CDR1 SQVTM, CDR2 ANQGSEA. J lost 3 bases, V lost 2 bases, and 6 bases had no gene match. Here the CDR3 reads CSVERDRVDTEAFF. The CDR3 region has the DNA TGCAGCGTTGAAAGGGACAGAGTCGACACTGAAGCTTTCTTT.

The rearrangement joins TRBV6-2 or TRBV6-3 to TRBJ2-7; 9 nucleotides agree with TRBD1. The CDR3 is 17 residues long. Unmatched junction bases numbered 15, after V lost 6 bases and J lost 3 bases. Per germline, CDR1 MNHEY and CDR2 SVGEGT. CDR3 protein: CASSPYLGQGRIYEQYF. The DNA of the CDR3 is TGTGCCAGCAGCCCATACCTTGGACAGGGGAGAATCTACGAGCAGTACTTC.

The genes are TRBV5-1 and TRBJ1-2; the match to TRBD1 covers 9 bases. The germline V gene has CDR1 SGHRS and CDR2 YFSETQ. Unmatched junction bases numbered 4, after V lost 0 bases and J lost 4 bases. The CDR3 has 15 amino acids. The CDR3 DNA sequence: TGCGCCAGCAGCTTGGCACAGGGGGCGAGCTATGGCTACACCTTC. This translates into CASSLAQGASYGYTF.

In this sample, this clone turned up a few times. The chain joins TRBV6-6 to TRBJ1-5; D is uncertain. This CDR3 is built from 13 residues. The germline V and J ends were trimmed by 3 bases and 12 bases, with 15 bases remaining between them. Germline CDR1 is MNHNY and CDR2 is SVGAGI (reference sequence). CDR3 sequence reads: CASSYSRLDFQHF. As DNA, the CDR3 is TGTGCCAGCAGTTATTCGCGATTGGACTTCCAGCATTTT.

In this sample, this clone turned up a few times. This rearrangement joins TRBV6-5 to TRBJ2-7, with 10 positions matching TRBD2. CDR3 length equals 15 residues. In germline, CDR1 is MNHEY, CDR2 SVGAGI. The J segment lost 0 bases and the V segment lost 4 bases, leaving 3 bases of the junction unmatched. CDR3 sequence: CASSFQRGGSYEQYF. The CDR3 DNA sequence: TGTGCCAGCAGTTTCCAGCGGGGGGGCTCCTACGAGCAGTACTTC.

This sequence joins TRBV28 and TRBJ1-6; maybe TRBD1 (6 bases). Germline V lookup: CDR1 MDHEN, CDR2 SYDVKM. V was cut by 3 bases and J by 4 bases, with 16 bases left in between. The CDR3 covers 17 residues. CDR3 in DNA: TGTGCCAGCAGTTTTACTGAGACAGGATATTATAATTCACCCCTCCACTTT. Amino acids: CASSFTETGYYNSPLHF.

CDR3 nucleotide sequence: TGTGCCAGCAGTTCACAGGAGCGCTCCTACAATGAGCAGTTCTTC. It translates to CASSSQERSYNEQFF. The J gene is TRBJ2-1, the V gene TRBV6-6, with D perhaps TRBD1 (5 bases). The germline V and J ends were trimmed by 4 bases and 0 bases, with 10 bases remaining between them. Looked up from germline, CDR1 is MNHNY and CDR2 is SVGAGI (reference sequence). This CDR3 has 15 amino acids.

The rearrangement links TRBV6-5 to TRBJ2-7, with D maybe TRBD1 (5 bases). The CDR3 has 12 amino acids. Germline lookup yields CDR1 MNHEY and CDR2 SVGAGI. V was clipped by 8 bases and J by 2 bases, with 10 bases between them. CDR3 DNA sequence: TGTGCCAGCTATGACAGAGCCTACGAGCAGTACTTC. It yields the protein CASYDRAYEQYF.

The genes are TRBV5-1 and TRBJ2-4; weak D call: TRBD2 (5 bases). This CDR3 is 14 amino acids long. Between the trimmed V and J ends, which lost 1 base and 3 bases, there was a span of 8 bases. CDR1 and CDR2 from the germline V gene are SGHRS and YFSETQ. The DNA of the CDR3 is TGCGCCAGCAGCTTGTACAGCGGCAAAAACATTCAGTACTTC. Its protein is CASSLYSGKNIQYF.

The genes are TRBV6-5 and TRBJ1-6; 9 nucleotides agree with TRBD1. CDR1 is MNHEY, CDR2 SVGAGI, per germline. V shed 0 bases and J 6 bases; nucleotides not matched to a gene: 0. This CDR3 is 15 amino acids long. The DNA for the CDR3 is TGTGCCAGCAGTTACTCGGGACAGGGTAATTCACCCCTCCACTTT. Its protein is CASSYSGQGNSPLHF.

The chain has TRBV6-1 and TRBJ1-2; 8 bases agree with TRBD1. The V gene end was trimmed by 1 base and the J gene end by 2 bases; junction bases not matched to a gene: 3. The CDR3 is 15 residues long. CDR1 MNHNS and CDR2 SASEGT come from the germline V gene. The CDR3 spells CASSEVAGGNYGYTF. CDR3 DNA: TGTGCCAGCAGTGAAGTGGCAGGGGGCAACTATGGCTACACCTTC.

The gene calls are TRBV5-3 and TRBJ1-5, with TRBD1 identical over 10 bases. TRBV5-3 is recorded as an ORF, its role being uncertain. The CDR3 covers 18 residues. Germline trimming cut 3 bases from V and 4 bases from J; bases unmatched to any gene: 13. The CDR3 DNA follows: TGTGCCAGAAGCTCCCGGGACAGGGGCGTCCGTAGGAATCAGCCCCAGCATTTT. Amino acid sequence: CARSSRDRGVRRNQPQHF.

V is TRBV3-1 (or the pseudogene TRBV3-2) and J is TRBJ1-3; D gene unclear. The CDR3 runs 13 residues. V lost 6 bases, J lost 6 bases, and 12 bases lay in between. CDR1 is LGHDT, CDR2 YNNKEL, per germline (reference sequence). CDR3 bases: TGTGCCAGCAGTCATGCGGTCGAAAACACCATATATTTT. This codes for CASSHAVENTIYF.

The CDR3 sequence: CSVEPWGRPYGYTF. For the CDR3, the DNA is TGCAGCGTTGAACCTTGGGGGCGCCCCTATGGCTACACCTTC. The chain combines TRBV29-1 with TRBJ1-2; perhaps TRBD1 as D (6 bases). The CDR3 extends over 14 amino acids. Trimming removed 2 bases from V and 4 bases from J, with 14 bases in between. CDR1 and CDR2 from the germline V gene are SQVTM and ANQGSEA.

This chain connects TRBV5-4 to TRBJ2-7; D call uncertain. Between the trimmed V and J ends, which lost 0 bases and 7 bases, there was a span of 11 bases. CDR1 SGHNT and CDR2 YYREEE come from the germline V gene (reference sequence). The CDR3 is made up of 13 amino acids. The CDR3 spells CASSLDGFGEQYF. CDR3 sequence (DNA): TGTGCCAGCAGCTTGGACGGGTTCGGGGAGCAGTACTTC.

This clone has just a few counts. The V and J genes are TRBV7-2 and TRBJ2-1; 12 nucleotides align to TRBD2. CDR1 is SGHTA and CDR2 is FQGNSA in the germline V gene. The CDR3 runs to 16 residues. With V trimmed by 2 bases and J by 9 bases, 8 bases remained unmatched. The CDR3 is CASSLLAGGPKSEQFF. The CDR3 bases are TGTGCCAGCAGCTTACTAGCGGGGGGGCCTAAGAGTGAGCAGTTCTTC.

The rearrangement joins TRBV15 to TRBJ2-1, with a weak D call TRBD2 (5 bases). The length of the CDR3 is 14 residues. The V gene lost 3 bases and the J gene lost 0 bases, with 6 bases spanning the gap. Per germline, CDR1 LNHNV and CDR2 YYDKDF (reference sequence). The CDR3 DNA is TGTGCCACCAGCAGGGCGGGCTCCTACAATGAGCAGTTCTTC. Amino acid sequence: CATSRAGSYNEQFF. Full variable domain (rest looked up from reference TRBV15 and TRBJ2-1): DAMVIQNPRYQVTQFGKPVTLSCSQTLNHNVMYWYQQKSSQAPKLLFHYYDKDFNNEADTPDNFQSRRPNTSFCFLDIRSPGLGDTAMYLCATSRAGSYNEQFFGPGTRLTVL.

CDR3 region: CASSPRQGGRETQYF. Written as DNA, the CDR3 is TGTGCCAGCTCACCAAGACAGGGAGGTCGAGAGACCCAGTACTTC. The chain joins TRBV18 to TRBJ2-5, with a weak D call TRBD1 (7 bases). V lost 2 bases and J lost 4, with 14 bases in between. The CDR3 is 15 residues long. CDR1 is KGHSH, CDR2 LQKENI, per germline.

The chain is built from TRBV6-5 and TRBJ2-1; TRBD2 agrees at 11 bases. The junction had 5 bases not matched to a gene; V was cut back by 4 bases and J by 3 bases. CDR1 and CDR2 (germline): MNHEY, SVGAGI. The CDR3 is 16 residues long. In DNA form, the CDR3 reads TGTGCCAGCAGTTTATATAGCGGGGGGGACTACAATGAGCAGTTCTTC. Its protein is CASSLYSGGDYNEQFF.